These 28 T cell receptor beta chains originate from one sample sequenced in a study of cytomegalovirus exposure and HLA in healthy donors. The primer mix had 60 Vbeta and 13 Jbeta primers. Generated by immunoSEQ multiplex PCR, the TCRdb table keeps only in-frame clones and is missing some. The sample lists some 92,000 clones, more than 60% occurring once. Sequenced sample: PBMCs. These receptors were taken from a man between 18 and 35 years old in good health and CMV-seropositive.

CDR3 protein: CASSSRSSETQYF. The CDR3, as DNA: TGCGCCAGCAGCTCTCGGAGCTCGGAGACCCAGTACTTC. The chain links TRBV4-1 to TRBJ2-5; no clear D. The CDR3 consists of 13 residues. The V gene's germline CDR1 is MGHRA and CDR2 YSYEKL. With 5 bases removed from V and 5 bases from J, the gap between germline ends came to 12 bases.

The rearrangement links TRBV27 to TRBJ2-4; weak D call: TRBD2 (5 bases). There are 14 residues in the CDR3. V shed 6 bases and J shed 5 bases, with 14 bases lying between them. Germline CDR1 and CDR2: MNHEY and SMNVEV (reference sequence). CDR3: CASSHRRTENIQYF. CDR3 nucleotide sequence: TGTGCCAGCAGCCATCGTAGGACTGAAAACATTCAGTACTTC.

In this sample, this clone turned up a few times. The chain recombines TRBV28 with TRBJ1-2; the D gene is possibly TRBD1 (5 bases). The CDR3 contains 17 residues. Trimming took 3 bases from V and 2 from J, leaving 19 bases between them. In germline, CDR1 is MDHEN, CDR2 SYDVKM. CDR3 residues: CASSFYWKDIFNYGYTF. CDR3 bases: TGTGCCAGCAGTTTTTATTGGAAGGACATTTTCAACTATGGCTACACCTTC.

V is TRBV6-6 and J is TRBJ1-1; TRBD1 matches 9 bases. The CDR3 has 16 residues. J lost 1 base, V lost 6 bases, and 9 bases had no gene match. The V gene's germline CDR1 is MNHNY and CDR2 SVGAGI (reference sequence). The CDR3 spells CASSPASGQGNTEAFF. In DNA, the CDR3 is TGTGCCAGCAGCCCCGCATCGGGACAGGGGAACACTGAAGCTTTCTTT.

The chain has TRBV4-1 and TRBJ1-2, with TRBD1 identical over 10 bases. Germline V gene sequence: CDR1 MGHRA, CDR2 YSYEKL. The CDR3 has 15 amino acids. V was clipped by 1 base and J by 4 bases; unmatched bases: 3. The CDR3 loop reads CASSQGQGAGYGYTF. The CDR3 nucleotides are TGCGCCAGCAGCCAAGGACAGGGGGCAGGCTATGGCTACACCTTC.

The rearrangement joins TRBV5-5 to TRBJ1-1; D might be TRBD1 (5 bases). In germline, CDR1 is SGHKS, CDR2 YYEKEE (reference sequence). The V end lost 1 base, the J end lost 7 bases, and 20 bases lay between the germline ends. The CDR3 has 16 amino acids. Here the CDR3 reads CASSLSSGTQTNEAFF. In nucleotides, the CDR3 is TGTGCCAGCAGCTTGTCTAGCGGGACCCAAACAAATGAAGCTTTCTTT.

The chain joins TRBV5-4 to TRBJ1-1, with D possibly TRBD1 on 6 matching bases. The CDR3 covers 13 residues. Trimming shortened V by 4 bases and J by 1 base, and 8 bases separated the two germline ends. Germline CDR1 is SGHNT and CDR2 is YYREEE (reference sequence). CDR3 amino acids: CASSKGQNTEAFF. CDR3 DNA: TGTGCCAGCAGCAAGGGACAGAACACTGAAGCTTTCTTT.

The chain couples TRBV11-2 to TRBJ2-7; tentatively, D is TRBD1 (6 bases). This CDR3 spans 15 amino acids. Trimming removed 1 base from V and 2 bases from J, with 12 bases in between. Germline V lookup: CDR1 SGHAT, CDR2 FQNNGV. CDR3 in amino acids: CASSLGATGPYEQYF. The CDR3 nucleotides are TGTGCCAGCAGCTTAGGGGCCACAGGGCCCTACGAGCAGTACTTC.

This chain joins TRBV9 and TRBJ1-2; D might be TRBD1 (6 bases). Trimming took off 0 bases at V and 8 bases at J, with 14 bases between the two ends. CDR1 is SGDLS and CDR2 is YYNGEE in the germline V gene. The CDR3 runs 14 residues. The CDR3: CASSVGGQPSGYTF. CDR3 DNA sequence: TGTGCCAGCAGCGTAGGTGGACAGCCTTCCGGCTACACCTTC. Combining the CDR3 with reference TRBV9 and TRBJ1-2 gives the whole variable domain DSGVTQTPKHLITATGQRVTLRCSPRSGDLSVYWYQQSLDQGLQFLIQYYNGEERAKGNILERFSAQQFPDLHSELNLSSLELGDSALYFCASSVGGQPSGYTFGSGTRLTVV.

This clone was detected ten times or more. The V call is TRBV6-5, the J call TRBJ1-1, with 8 bases that match TRBD1. Per germline, CDR1 MNHEY and CDR2 SVGAGI. Trimming took 6 bases from V and 4 from J; bases not matched to a gene: 10. CDR3 length equals 15 residues. CDR3 residues: CASRYRGSLSTEAFF. In DNA form, the CDR3 reads TGTGCCAGCAGATACAGGGGGTCTTTGAGCACTGAAGCTTTCTTT.

V is TRBV30 and J is TRBJ2-3, with 12 positions matching TRBD2. Germline lookup yields CDR1 GTSNPN and CDR2 SVGIG (reference sequence). There are 14 residues in the CDR3. After removal of 3 bases from V and 6 bases from J, the junction contained 4 bases not matched to a gene. CDR3 coding DNA: TGTGCCTGGAGACCTAGCGGGGGGGCGGATACGCAGTATTTT. Encoded protein: CAWRPSGGADTQYF.

The gene calls are TRBV7-8 and TRBJ2-3, with D maybe TRBD2 (6 bases). V dropped 7 bases and J dropped 6 bases, with 20 bases sitting between them. Germline lookup yields CDR1 SGHVS and CDR2 FQNEAQ. The CDR3 contains 15 residues. The CDR3 sequence: CASIPLGRGWDTQYF. The CDR3 bases are TGTGCCAGCATCCCTTTAGGCCGGGGGTGGGATACGCAGTATTTT.

The chain links TRBV7-9 to TRBJ2-7; D remains unclear. CDR3 length: 11 amino acids. V was shortened by 4 bases and J by 5 bases, with 6 bases between the two germline ends. The germline CDR1 and CDR2 sequences are SEHNR and FQNEAQ (reference sequence). The CDR3 nucleotides are TGTGCCAGCAGCTCGGTGCACGAGCAGTACTTC. Protein: CASSSVHEQYF. The full variable domain, with the rest looked up from reference TRBV7-9 and TRBJ2-7, is DTGVSQNPRHKITKRGQNVTFRCDPISEHNRLYWYRQTLGQGPEFLTYFQNEAQLEKSRLLSDRFSAERPKGSFSTLEIQRTEQGDSAMYLCASSSVHEQYFGPGTRLTVT.

Only a few counts were recorded for this clone. This rearrangement joins TRBV2 to TRBJ2-1; D perhaps matches TRBD1 (6 bases). CDR1 and CDR2 (germline): SNHLY, FYNNEI. The CDR3 runs to 15 residues. V was pared by 5 bases and J by 4 bases, with 15 bases between. CDR3 nucleotides: TGTGCCAGCAGTAAACAGGGCCGATTGTACAATGAGCAGTTCTTC. Amino acid sequence: CASSKQGRLYNEQFF.

The chain carries TRBV2 and TRBJ2-7; TRBD1 agrees at 9 bases. The CDR3 has 13 residues. J was trimmed by 5 bases and V by 5 bases; bases with no gene match: 4. The V gene's germline CDR1 is SNHLY and CDR2 FYNNEI. CDR3 coding DNA: TGTGCCAGCAGTCTAGACAGGGGGGACGAGCAGTACTTC. Residues: CASSLDRGDEQYF.

This chain connects TRBV4-1 to TRBJ1-1; the match to TRBD1 covers 8 bases. This CDR3 region has 15 residues. Germline V lookup: CDR1 MGHRA, CDR2 YSYEKL. Trimming removed 6 bases from V and 1 base from J; junction bases left unmatched: 7. The chain's CDR3 is CASRQATGANTEAFF. DNA for the CDR3: TGCGCCAGCAGGCAGGCGACAGGGGCGAACACTGAAGCTTTCTTT.

This chain joins TRBV30 and TRBJ1-3; D is possibly TRBD1 (6 bases). There are 13 residues in the CDR3. The V and J ends lost 4 bases and 3 bases respectively, with 10 bases between them. CDR1 GTSNPN and CDR2 SVGIG come from the germline V gene (reference sequence). CDR3 residues: CAWITGNGNTIYF. The CDR3 DNA follows: TGTGCCTGGATTACAGGGAATGGAAACACCATATATTTT.

V gene TRBV19 combines with J gene TRBJ2-7; 10 bases agree with TRBD2. After removal of 3 bases from V and 4 bases from J, the junction contained 9 bases not matched to a gene. From germline, CDR1 is LNHDA and CDR2 SQIVND (reference sequence). The CDR3 spans 16 residues. Here the CDR3 DNA reads TGTGCCAGTAGTATCAGTAGCGGGGGGCCACCGTACGAGCAGTACTTC. As protein: CASSISSGGPPYEQYF.

V is TRBV5-6 and J is TRBJ1-2, with TRBD1 matching over 9 bases. Germline V gene lookup returns CDR1 SGHDT and CDR2 YYEEEE. CDR3 size: 17 residues. With V trimmed by 0 bases and J by 7 bases, 13 bases remained unmatched. The CDR3 nucleotides read TGTGCCAGCAGCTTGGCCAGGATGGGACAGGGCCCACTTGGCTACACCTTC. Protein sequence: CASSLARMGQGPLGYTF.

CDR3 in DNA: TGTGCCAGCAGGGAGGGACAGCTTTACGAGCAGTACTTC. It translates to CASREGQLYEQYF. The chain has TRBV28 and TRBJ2-7; a weak D match, TRBD1 (7 bases). V was cut by 6 bases and J by 4 bases, with 13 bases left in between. Per the germline V gene, CDR1 is MDHEN and CDR2 is SYDVKM. This CDR3 is built from 13 residues.

V is TRBV10-2 and J is TRBJ2-6; TRBD1 matches at 7 bases. There are 15 residues in the CDR3. The J segment lost 3 bases and the V segment lost 8 bases, leaving 7 bases of the junction unmatched. The germline CDR1 and CDR2 sequences are WSHSY and SAAADI. The CDR3 coding sequence is TGCGCCAGCGGAAAGGGGGCTAGTGGGGCCAACGTCCTGACTTTC. It encodes CASGKGASGANVLTF.

This clone was counted a single time. The V and J genes are TRBV13 and TRBJ1-2; D not resolved. Germline assignment: CDR1 PRHDT and CDR2 FYEKMQ (reference sequence). V was cut by 4 bases and J by 3 bases, with 12 bases left in between. There are 14 residues in the CDR3. The CDR3 sequence: CASSSPGRDYGYTF. CDR3 DNA sequence: TGTGCCAGCAGCTCACCGGGAAGGGACTATGGCTACACCTTC.

The J gene is TRBJ2-7, the V gene TRBV30; TRBD1 is a possible D gene (7 bases). Germline assignment: CDR1 GTSNPN and CDR2 SVGIG (reference sequence). V lost 0 bases and J lost 6, with 12 bases in between. This CDR3 spans 13 amino acids. As DNA, the CDR3 is TGTGCCTGGAGTGTAGGGGGCGGGGTCGAGCAGTACTTC. Its translation: CAWSVGGGVEQYF.

This clone was recorded only once. V gene TRBV9 combines with J gene TRBJ2-3, with a possible D match to TRBD1 (6 bases). Trimming removed 3 bases from V and 4 bases from J, with 15 bases in between. The germline gives CDR1 SGDLS, CDR2 YYNGEE. The CDR3 loop spans 15 amino acids. The CDR3 sequence is CASSAAGEIPDTQYF. CDR3 bases: TGTGCCAGCAGCGCCGCAGGGGAGATCCCAGATACGCAGTATTTT.

V and J are TRBV30 and TRBJ2-3; D remains unclear. The CDR3 is made up of 15 amino acids. The V end lost 3 bases, the J end lost 2 bases, and 15 bases lay between the germline ends. Germline values: CDR1 GTSNPN, CDR2 SVGIG (reference sequence). CDR3 in DNA: TGTGCCTGGAGGAAACTAACAAAAGCCACAGATACGCAGTATTTT. Protein: CAWRKLTKATDTQYF.

This chain joins TRBV11-2 and TRBJ2-7; 7 nucleotides agree with TRBD2. Germline trimming cut 7 bases from V and 0 bases from J; bases unmatched to any gene: 12. The CDR3 has 16 residues. Looked up from germline, CDR1 is SGHAT and CDR2 is FQNNGV. The CDR3 here is CASTDVGTTSSYEQYF. DNA for the CDR3: TGTGCCAGCACCGATGTAGGGACTACGAGCTCCTACGAGCAGTACTTC.

This clone was counted between two and nine times. In nucleotides, the CDR3 is TGTGCCAGTAGTATAGAACACTATGGAGGGGACTCACCCCTCCACTTT. Translated, it gives CASSIEHYGGDSPLHF. The chain employs TRBV19 and TRBJ1-6; TRBD1 might be the D (5 bases). The germline V and J ends were trimmed by 0 bases and 10 bases, with 16 bases remaining between them. The CDR3 has 16 amino acids. Germline CDR1 reads LNHDA; CDR2 reads SQIVND (reference sequence). The full variable domain, in which reference TRBV19 and TRBJ1-6 provide the parts outside the CDR3, is DGGITQSPKYLFRKEGQNVTLSCEQNLNHDAMYWYRQDPGQGLRLIYYSQIVNDFQKGDIAEGYSVSREKKESFPLTVTSAQKNPTAFYLCASSIEHYGGDSPLHFGNGTRLTVT.

The chain employs TRBV6-5 and TRBJ2-1; D may be TRBD1 (6 bases). Germline CDR1 reads MNHEY; CDR2 reads SVGAGI. With 10 bases removed from V and 9 bases from J, the gap between germline ends came to 13 bases. The CDR3 sequence is 11 residues long. The DNA of the CDR3 is TGTGCCACCCGGACAGTATTTGAGCAGTTCTTC. It specifies CATRTVFEQFF.